These T cell receptor beta chains were read from a single sample in a study of T cells in Graves' hyperthyroidism and ophthalmopathy. TCRdb re-analysed the multiplex PCR reads in MiXCR, keeping a single row per CDR3 protein. The data hold 300,000 to 450,000 distinct CDR3 sequences, with around 13% observed a single time. Sequenced sample: blood. All receptors come from a woman under 40 with Graves' ophthalmopathy. Each CDR3 is given with its conserved first and last residue. D genes are given only for firm matches. The size field is filled for only some rows; it gives once, few, many or a size class.

>TRBJ2-7|.|TRBV2|many
TGTGCCAACCGGAAGGACAGCCCCTCCTACGAGCAGTACTTC
CANRKDSPSYEQYF
>TRBJ1-5|.|TRBV2|.
TGTGCCAGCAGTGAAGGGATGGGGGGTCAGCCCCAGCATTTT
CASSEGMGGQPQHF
>TRBJ2-3|TRBD2|TRBV6-2/TRBV6-3|.
TGTGCCAGCAGGACTAGCGGAGCCACAGATACGCAGTATTTT
CASRTSGATDTQYF
>TRBJ2-3|.|TRBV9|.
TGTGCCAGCAGCGGTGGGAGGACTAGCACAGATACGCAGTATTTT
CASSGGRTSTDTQYF
>TRBJ2-3|TRBD2|TRBV20-1|few
TGCAGTGCTAGGATAGCGGGGGGCCTCAGCACAGATACGCAGTATTTT
CSARIAGGLSTDTQYF
>TRBJ2-7|.|TRBV7-9|many
TGTGCCAGCAGCTTAGACCGAACAGGCCCCGACCGCTACGAGCAGTACTTC
CASSLDRTGPDRYEQYF
>TRBJ2-5|.|TRBV19|few
TGTGCCAGTATTCAGGGGGAGACCCAGTACTTC
CASIQGETQYF
>TRBJ2-3|TRBD1|TRBV5-1|.
TGCGCCAGCAGACCCGGACAGGGAAACACAGATACGCAGTATTTT
CASRPGQGNTDTQYF
>TRBJ2-3|TRBD2|TRBV3-1|many
TGTGCCAGCAGCCAAAAAGCGGGGGCCACTAGCACAGATACGCAGTATTTT
CASSQKAGATSTDTQYF
>TRBJ1-1|.|TRBV27|many
TGTGCCAGCAGGAAAGGCGTTCTCATGAACACTGAAGCTTTCTTT
CASRKGVLMNTEAFF
>TRBJ1-6|TRBD1|TRBV12-3/TRBV12-4|many
TGTGCCAGCAGTTCGGGACAGTATAATTCACCCCTCCACTTT
CASSSGQYNSPLHF
>TRBJ1-4|.|TRBV30|many
TGTGCCTGCTCTGGCGGTGAAAAACTGTTTTTT
CACSGGEKLFF
>TRBJ1-5|TRBD1|TRBV28|many
TGTGCCAGCACAAATCCGGGACAGGGCTTTCAGCCCCAGCATTTT
CASTNPGQGFQPQHF
>TRBJ1-3|TRBD1|TRBV7-8|many
TGTGCCTCGGAGACAGGGTCAGGAAACACCATATATTTT
CASETGSGNTIYF
>TRBJ1-5|TRBD1|TRBV2|many
TGTGCCAGCAGACCCGGGACAGGCAATCAGCCCCAGCATTTT
CASRPGTGNQPQHF
>TRBJ2-2|.|TRBV7-8|many
TGTGCCAGCACCCCCCCGAGGGGTAACACCGGGGAGCTGTTTTTT
CASTPPRGNTGELFF
>TRBJ2-7|TRBD1|TRBV5-8|.
TGTGCCAGCAGCCCGGGGGGGGGACAGGGGTCCTACGAGCAGTACTTC
CASSPGGGQGSYEQYF